Sequencing of this T cell receptor (beta chain) was carried out in a study of beta chain features in type 1 diabetes. Details on this clone: Its antigen is unknown.

Germline trimming cut 7 bases from V and 4 bases from J; bases unmatched to any gene: 11. CDR3 length: 14 residues. Germline CDR1 and CDR2: SQVTM and ANQGSEA. Study-wide findings and caveats: All four CD4+ subsets from Type 1 diabetes patients carried moderately but significantly shorter TCRB CDR3s.

TCRB transcripts that were expressed got sequenced, as all of the isolated RNA had been reverse transcribed. An average approximately 3.5 million reads came from naive, central memory and regulatory T cell samples. Sequencing was performed with immunoSEQ multiplex PCR; in TCRdb, only in-frame clones are kept and a portion is missing. The sample holds roughly 180,000 clones; approximately 13% are singletons and the top ten take roughly 0.56%. The V and J genes are TRBV29-1 and TRBJ1-1; 8 bases agree with TRBD1. Sequencing used central memory CD4+ T cells from blood. The clonotype originates from a woman aged 18-29 years in good health. CDR3 DNA: TGCAGCGGAGCAGGGGGCTTTATGGGCACTGAAGCTTTCTTT. It encodes CSGAGGFMGTEAFF.